The sample holds a few counts of the clone carrying this TCR beta chain. This sample is drawn from a study of human T cells and chemical hapten exposure. Time point indicated: pre-sensitization, week 0. Treatment in this sample: therapeutic diphenylcyclopropenone sensitization with weekly scalp DPC. Trimming stripped 2 bases from V and 11 bases from J, with 12 bases between. The germline V gene has CDR1 MNHNY and CDR2 SVGAGI (reference sequence). The CDR3 is 12 amino acids. TCRdb reanalysed the RACE reads using MiXCR and keeps one entry per CDR3 protein. The table has about 350,000 distinct CDR3 sequences, approximately 5.8% seen once.

The origin of this receptor is a woman aged 18 to 35 with alopecia areata. Some clones in this sample may be carry-over from other donors' samples. The rearrangement uses TRBV6-6 and TRBJ1-1; D might be TRBD1 (6 bases). The specimen comprised whole blood, sampled in connection with sensitization to the hapten diphenylcyclopropenone (DPC). Here the CDR3 DNA reads TGTGCCAGCAGTTACGGAGGGGGTCGGGCTTTCTTT. Translating gives CASSYGGGRAFF.